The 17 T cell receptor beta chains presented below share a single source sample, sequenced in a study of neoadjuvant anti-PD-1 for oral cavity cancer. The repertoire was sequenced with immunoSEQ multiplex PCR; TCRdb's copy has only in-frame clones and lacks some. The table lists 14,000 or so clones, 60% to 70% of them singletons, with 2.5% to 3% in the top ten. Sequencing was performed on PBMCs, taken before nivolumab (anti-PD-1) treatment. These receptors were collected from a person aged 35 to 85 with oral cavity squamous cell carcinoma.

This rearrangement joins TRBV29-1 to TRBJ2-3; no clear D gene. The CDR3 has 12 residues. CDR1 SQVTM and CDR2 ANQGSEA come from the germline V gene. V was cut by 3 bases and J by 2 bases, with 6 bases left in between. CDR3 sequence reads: CSVDQNTDTQYF. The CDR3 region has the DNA TGCAGCGTTGACCAGAACACAGATACGCAGTATTTT.

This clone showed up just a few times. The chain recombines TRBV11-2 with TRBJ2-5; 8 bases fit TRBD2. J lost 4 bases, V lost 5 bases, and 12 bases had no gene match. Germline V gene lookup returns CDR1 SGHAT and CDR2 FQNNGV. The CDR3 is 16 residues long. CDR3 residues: CASSPWTSRGAETQYF. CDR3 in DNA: TGTGCCAGCAGCCCGTGGACTAGCAGAGGGGCAGAGACCCAGTACTTC.

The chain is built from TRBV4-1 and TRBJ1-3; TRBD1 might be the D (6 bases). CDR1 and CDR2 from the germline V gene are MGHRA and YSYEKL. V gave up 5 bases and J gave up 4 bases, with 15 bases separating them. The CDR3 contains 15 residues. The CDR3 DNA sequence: TGCGCCAGCAGCTTAACCTTTACAGGGGGAAACACCATATATTTT. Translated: CASSLTFTGGNTIYF.

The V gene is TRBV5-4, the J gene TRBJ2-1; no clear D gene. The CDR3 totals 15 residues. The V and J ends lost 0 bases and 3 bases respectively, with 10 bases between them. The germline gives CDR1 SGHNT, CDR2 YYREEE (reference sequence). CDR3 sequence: CASSLGANDYNEQFF. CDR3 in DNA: TGTGCCAGCAGCTTGGGTGCGAATGACTACAATGAGCAGTTCTTC.

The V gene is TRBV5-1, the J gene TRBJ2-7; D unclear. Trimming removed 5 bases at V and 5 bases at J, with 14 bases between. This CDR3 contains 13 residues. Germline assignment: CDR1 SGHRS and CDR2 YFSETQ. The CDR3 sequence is CASSKARSHEQYF. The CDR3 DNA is TGCGCCAGCAGTAAGGCAAGGAGCCACGAGCAGTACTTC.

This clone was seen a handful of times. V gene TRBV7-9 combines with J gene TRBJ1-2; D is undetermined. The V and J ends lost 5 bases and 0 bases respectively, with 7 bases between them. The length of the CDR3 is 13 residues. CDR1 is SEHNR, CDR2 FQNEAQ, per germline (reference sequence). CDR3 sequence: CASSPASNYGYTF. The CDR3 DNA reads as TGTGCCAGCAGCCCGGCCTCTAACTATGGCTACACCTTC.

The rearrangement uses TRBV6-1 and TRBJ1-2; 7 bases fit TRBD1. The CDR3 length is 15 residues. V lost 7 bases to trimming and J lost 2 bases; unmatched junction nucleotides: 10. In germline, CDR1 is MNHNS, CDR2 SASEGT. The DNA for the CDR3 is TGTGCCAGCACCGGAGGGGGCTACTTCAACTATGGCTACACCTTC. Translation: CASTGGGYFNYGYTF.

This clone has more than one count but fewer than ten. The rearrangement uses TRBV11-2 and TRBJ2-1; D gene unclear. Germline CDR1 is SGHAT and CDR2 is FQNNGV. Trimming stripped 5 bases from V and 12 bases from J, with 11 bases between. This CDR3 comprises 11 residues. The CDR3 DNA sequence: TGTGCCAGCAGCCCTGGACCCCGGCAGTTCTTC. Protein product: CASSPGPRQFF.

CDR3 residues: CASSSLQKETQYF. CDR3 in DNA: TGTGCCAGCAGCTCTTTACAGAAAGAGACCCAGTACTTC. The J gene is TRBJ2-5, the V gene TRBV7-6; D gene ambiguous. The CDR3 is 13 amino acids. Trimming removed 4 bases at V and 3 bases at J, with 9 bases between. Germline values: CDR1 SGHVS, CDR2 FNYEAQ.

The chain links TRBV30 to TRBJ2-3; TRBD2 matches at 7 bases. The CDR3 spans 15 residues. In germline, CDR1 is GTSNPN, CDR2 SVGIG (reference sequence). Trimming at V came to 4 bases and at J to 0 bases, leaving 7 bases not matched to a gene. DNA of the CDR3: TGTGCCTGGACAAGGTCAGCGGGGAGCACAGATACGCAGTATTTT. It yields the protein CAWTRSAGSTDTQYF.

In nucleotides, the CDR3 is TGTGCCACCAGCAGGACAGGGTCGTCCTACGAGCAGTACTTC. Protein sequence: CATSRTGSSYEQYF. V usage is TRBV15 and J usage is TRBJ2-7; TRBD1 agrees at 7 bases. The ends lost 3 bases at V and 1 base at J; junction bases unmatched: 3. Germline CDR1 LNHNV, CDR2 YYDKDF (reference sequence). This CDR3 is built from 14 residues. Full variable domain (outside the CDR3, taken from reference TRBV15 and TRBJ2-7): DAMVIQNPRYQVTQFGKPVTLSCSQTLNHNVMYWYQQKSSQAPKLLFHYYDKDFNNEADTPDNFQSRRPNTSFCFLDIRSPGLGDTAMYLCATSRTGSSYEQYFGPGTRLTVT.

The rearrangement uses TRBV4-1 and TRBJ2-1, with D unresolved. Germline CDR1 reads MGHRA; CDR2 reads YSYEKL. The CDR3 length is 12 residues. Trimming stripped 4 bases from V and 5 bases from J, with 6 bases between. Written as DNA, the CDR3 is TGCGCCAGCAGCCCATTTAACAATGAGCAGTTCTTC. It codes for CASSPFNNEQFF.

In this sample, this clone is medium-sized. CDR3 sequence reads: CAWIAQGYRCSPLHF. The CDR3, as DNA: TGTGCCTGGATCGCACAGGGATATCGTTGTTCACCCCTCCACTTT. This chain connects TRBV30 to TRBJ1-6; tentatively, D is TRBD1 (6 bases). Germline assignment: CDR1 GTSNPN and CDR2 SVGIG (reference sequence). V lost 4 bases to trimming and J lost 9 bases, with 19 bases between them. The CDR3 totals 15 residues.

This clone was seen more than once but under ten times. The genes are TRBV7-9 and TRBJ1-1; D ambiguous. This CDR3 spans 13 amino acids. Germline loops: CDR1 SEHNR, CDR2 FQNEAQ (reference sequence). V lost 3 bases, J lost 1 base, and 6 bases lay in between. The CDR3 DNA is TGTGCCAGCAGCTTTAACGAGAACACTGAAGCTTTCTTT. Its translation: CASSFNENTEAFF.

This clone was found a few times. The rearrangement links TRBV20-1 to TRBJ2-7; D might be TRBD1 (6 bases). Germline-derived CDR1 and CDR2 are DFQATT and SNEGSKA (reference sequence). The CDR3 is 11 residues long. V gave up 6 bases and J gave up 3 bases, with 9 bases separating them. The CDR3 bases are TGCAGTGCCAGGGACAACTACGAGCAGTACTTC. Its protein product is CSARDNYEQYF.

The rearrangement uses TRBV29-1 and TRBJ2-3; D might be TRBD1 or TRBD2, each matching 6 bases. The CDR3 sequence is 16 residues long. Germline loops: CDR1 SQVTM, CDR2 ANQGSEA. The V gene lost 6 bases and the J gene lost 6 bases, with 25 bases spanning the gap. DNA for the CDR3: TGCAGCGTGGTCGGGGGCTCTTGGGATTTTTCTGATACGCAGTATTTT. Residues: CSVVGGSWDFSDTQYF.

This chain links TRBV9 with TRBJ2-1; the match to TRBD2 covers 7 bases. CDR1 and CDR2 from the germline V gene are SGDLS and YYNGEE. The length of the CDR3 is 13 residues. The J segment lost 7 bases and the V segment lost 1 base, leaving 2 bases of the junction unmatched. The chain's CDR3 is CASSVRGGNEQFF. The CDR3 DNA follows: TGTGCCAGCAGCGTACGCGGGGGAAATGAGCAGTTCTTC. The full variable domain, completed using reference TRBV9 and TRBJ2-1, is DSGVTQTPKHLITATGQRVTLRCSPRSGDLSVYWYQQSLDQGLQFLIQYYNGEERAKGNILERFSAQQFPDLHSELNLSSLELGDSALYFCASSVRGGNEQFFGPGTRLTVL.